This TCR beta chain was captured in a study of blood T cell repertoires in COVID-19. Study at large: Samples taken during acute and convalescent COVID-19 were collected in the United States, Italy and Spain.

Living in 24 US areas, the participants were between roughly 18 and 90 years of age. Source study methods: Amplification of reference gene primers was used by the study to estimate nucleated cell counts. TCRdb's copy holds only in-frame clones and misses some; the assay was immunoSEQ multiplex PCR. The V and J calls and clone size come from that table; D and trimming were worked out from the DNA. The sample lists 360,000 or so clones; over 85% were seen once. Germline values: CDR1 SQVTM, CDR2 ANQGSEA. The CDR3 loop spans 16 amino acids. V lost 2 bases, J lost 4 bases, and 10 bases stayed unmatched. Sequencing was performed on PBMCs or T cells enriched from blood (not recorded which). The gene calls are TRBV29-1 and TRBJ1-5; 8 bases are shared with TRBD1. This sequence was found in a woman aged 30 to 39 who had recovered from COVID-19. CDR3 region: CSVEFGQGAGNQPQHF. In DNA form, the CDR3 reads TGCAGCGTTGAATTCGGGCAGGGGGCAGGGAATCAGCCCCAGCATTTT.